This T cell receptor beta chain was found in a study of T cell responses to AZD1222 COVID-19 vaccine. Assay: immunoSEQ multiplex PCR; the TCRdb copy retains only in-frame clones and omits some. This sample has 90,000 to 150,000 clones, with roughly 90% found just once. Study-wide points: Per reports, nearly half of all spike-specific TCRs target regions that are unmutated in variants.

This CDR3 has 15 residues. Germline values: CDR1 LGHDT, CDR2 YNNKEL (reference sequence). Losses at the gene ends were 0 bases for V and 4 bases for J; bases not matched to a gene: 2. On this clone itself: What it binds is unknown.

This chain connects TRBV3-1 (or the pseudogene TRBV3-2) to TRBJ1-4; 7 bases map to TRBD1. Sequences were derived from peripheral blood, sampled on day 0 of AZD1222 vaccination. This TCR came from an adult in good health. Written as DNA, the CDR3 is TGTGCCAGCAGCCAAGAAGGGACAGATAATGAAAAACTGTTTTTT. Translated: CASSQEGTDNEKLFF.